Sequencing of this TCR beta chain was carried out in a study of CD8 T cells in ankylosing spondylitis. TCRdb redid the calling of the 5' RACE reads with MiXCR, one entry per CDR3 protein. The sample has around 280,000 distinct CDR3 sequences, about 20% seen once. The germline V gene has CDR1 DFQATT and CDR2 SNEGSKA (reference sequence). The CDR3 spans 14 residues. V was pared by 5 bases and J by 4 bases, with 6 bases of the junction left unmatched. This clonotype has a count of ten or more. The sequencing input was blood, either unsorted or a sorted T cell fraction (not recorded which). The V gene is TRBV20-1, the J gene TRBJ2-7; TRBD2 agrees at 12 bases. The TCR originated in a male donor with ankylosing spondylitis or in good health (not recorded which). This chain's CDR3 is CSAPTSGGRYEQYV. The DNA for the CDR3 is TGCAGTGCTCCGACTAGCGGGGGTCGTTACGAGCAGTACGTC.